This entry describes one T cell receptor beta chain. Its cognate antigen is unknown. Survey-level resolution applied to immunoSEQ assay v3.0. Profiling relied on immunoSEQ multiplex PCR, and the TCRdb table lists in-frame clones only, not all of them. The repertoire holds tens of thousands of clones, about nine tenths seen once, with roughly 7% in the top ten. This entry comes from a study of long-term antiretroviral therapy in people with HIV. Study-wide context: The oldest samples precede the 2015 immediate-ART recommendation by about a decade. The study's findings and limits: Investigators report no available data on ART adherence, viral resistance or therapy changes.

V trimming: 8 bases; J trimming: 0 bases; junction bases outside the gene matches: 5. Germline values: CDR1 MDHEN, CDR2 SYDVKM. This CDR3 spans 14 amino acids. No donor had fewer than one pre-ART PBMC sample or fewer than two post-ART PBMC samples. The rearrangement joins TRBV28 to TRBJ1-1; TRBD1 matches 8 bases. The receptor was derived from a woman in her thirties with HIV. Sequencing was performed on unsorted PBMCs, taken 1.8 years before starting antiretroviral therapy. CDR3 protein: CASRPGQVNTEAFF. The DNA for the CDR3 is TGTGCCAGCCGGCCGGGACAGGTGAACACTGAAGCTTTCTTT.